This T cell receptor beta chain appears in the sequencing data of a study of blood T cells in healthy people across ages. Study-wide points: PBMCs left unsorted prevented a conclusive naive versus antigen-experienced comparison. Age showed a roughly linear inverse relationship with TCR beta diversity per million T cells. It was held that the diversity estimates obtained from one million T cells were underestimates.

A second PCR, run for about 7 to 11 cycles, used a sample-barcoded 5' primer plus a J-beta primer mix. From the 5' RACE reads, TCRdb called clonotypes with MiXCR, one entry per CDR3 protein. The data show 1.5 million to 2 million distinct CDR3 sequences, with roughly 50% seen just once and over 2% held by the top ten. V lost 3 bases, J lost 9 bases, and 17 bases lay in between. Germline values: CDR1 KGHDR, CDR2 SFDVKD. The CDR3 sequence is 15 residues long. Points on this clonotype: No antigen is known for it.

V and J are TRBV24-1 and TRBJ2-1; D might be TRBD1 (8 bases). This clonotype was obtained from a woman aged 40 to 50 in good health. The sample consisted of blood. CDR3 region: CATSDTGGQGPEQFF. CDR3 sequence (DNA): TGTGCCACCAGTGATACGGGAGGACAGGGCCCTGAGCAGTTCTTC.